This TCR beta chain was sequenced in a study of identical twins. Notes on the study in general: Abundant cord blood beta clonotypes carried fewer insertions; memory repertoires showed none. Twin-shared out-of-frame alpha sequences showed excess low generation probability.

Notes on this clonotype: Its antigen remains unidentified.

Unique molecular identifiers were present on the cDNA, and a universal primer site came from template switching. TCRdb reprocessed the 5' RACE reads with MiXCR, giving one entry per CDR3 protein. Among 550,000 to 800,000 distinct CDR3 sequences, around 7.5% were seen once, and the ten largest hold 1.6%. The CDR3 runs to 14 residues. CDR1 is SEHNR, CDR2 FQNEAQ, per germline (reference sequence). V trimming: 5 bases; J trimming: 3 bases; junction bases outside the gene matches: 7. This sample was shared with a second study, whose subject was yellow fever vaccine responses in identical twins.

Material for sequencing was PBMCs. The TCR originated in a woman under 30 in good health. This chain uses TRBV7-9 with TRBJ2-7, with TRBD1 matching over 7 bases. The CDR3 spells CASSRRQGSYEQYF. The CDR3 DNA reads TGTGCCAGCAGCAGGAGACAGGGCAGCTACGAGCAGTACTTC.